This T cell receptor beta chain was captured by sequencing in a study of cytomegalovirus exposure and HLA in healthy donors. Overall study findings and caveats: Judged likely to be a sequencing artifact was a cluster of highly shared sequence variants.

With 8 bases clipped from V and 3 bases from J, the junction kept 3 bases outside the gene matches. The CDR3 runs 12 residues. Germline V gene sequence: CDR1 ENHRY, CDR2 SYGVKD. A remark on this clone: As yet, its antigen is unknown.

Use of 60 Vbeta and 13 Jbeta primers characterized the PCR. The assay was immunoSEQ multiplex PCR, and TCRdb's table has in-frame clones only and misses some. The table lists under 120,000 clones, 55% to 65% of them singletons. The V and J genes are TRBV10-3 and TRBJ2-7; 8 bases line up with TRBD1. The clonotype comes from a man younger than 40 in good health and CMV-seropositive. The specimen was PBMCs. The CDR3 reads CAIRTGSYEQYF. Here the CDR3 DNA reads TGTGCCATCCGGACAGGGAGCTACGAGCAGTACTTC.